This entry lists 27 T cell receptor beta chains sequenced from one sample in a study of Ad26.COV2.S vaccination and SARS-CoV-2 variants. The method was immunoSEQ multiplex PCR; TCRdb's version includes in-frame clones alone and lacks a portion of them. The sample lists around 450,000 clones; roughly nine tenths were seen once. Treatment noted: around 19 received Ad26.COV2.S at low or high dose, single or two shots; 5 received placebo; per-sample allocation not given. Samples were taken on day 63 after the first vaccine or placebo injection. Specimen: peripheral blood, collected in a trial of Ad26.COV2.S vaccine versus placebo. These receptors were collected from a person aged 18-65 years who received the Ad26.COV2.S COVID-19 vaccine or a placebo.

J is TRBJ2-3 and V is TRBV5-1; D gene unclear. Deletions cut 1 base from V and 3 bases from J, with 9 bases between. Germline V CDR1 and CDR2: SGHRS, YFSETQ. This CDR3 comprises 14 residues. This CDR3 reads CASSLNPPTDTQYF. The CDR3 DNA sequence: TGCGCCAGCAGCTTGAACCCCCCGACAGATACGCAGTATTTT.

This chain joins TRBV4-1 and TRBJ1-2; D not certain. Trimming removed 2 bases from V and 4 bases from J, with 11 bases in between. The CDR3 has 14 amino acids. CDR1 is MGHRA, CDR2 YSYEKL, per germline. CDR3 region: CASSQPGRRYGYTF. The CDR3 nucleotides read TGCGCCAGCAGCCAACCGGGAAGGCGCTATGGCTACACCTTC.

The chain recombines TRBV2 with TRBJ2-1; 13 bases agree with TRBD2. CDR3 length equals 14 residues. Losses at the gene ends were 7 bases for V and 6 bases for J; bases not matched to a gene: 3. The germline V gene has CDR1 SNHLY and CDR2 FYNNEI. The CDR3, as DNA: TGTGCCAGCACGTGGACTAGCGGGAGCAATGAGCAGTTCTTC. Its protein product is CASTWTSGSNEQFF.

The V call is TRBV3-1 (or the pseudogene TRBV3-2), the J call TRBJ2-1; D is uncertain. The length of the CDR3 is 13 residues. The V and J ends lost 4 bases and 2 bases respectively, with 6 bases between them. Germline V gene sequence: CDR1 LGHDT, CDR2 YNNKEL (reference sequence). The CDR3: CASSPLTYNEQFF. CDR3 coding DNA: TGTGCCAGCAGCCCCTTGACCTACAATGAGCAGTTCTTC.

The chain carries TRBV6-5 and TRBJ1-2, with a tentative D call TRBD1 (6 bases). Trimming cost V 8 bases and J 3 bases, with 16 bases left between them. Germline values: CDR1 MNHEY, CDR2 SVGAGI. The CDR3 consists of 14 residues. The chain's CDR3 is CASRKTGKDYGYTF. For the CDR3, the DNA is TGTGCCAGCCGAAAAACAGGGAAGGACTATGGCTACACCTTC.

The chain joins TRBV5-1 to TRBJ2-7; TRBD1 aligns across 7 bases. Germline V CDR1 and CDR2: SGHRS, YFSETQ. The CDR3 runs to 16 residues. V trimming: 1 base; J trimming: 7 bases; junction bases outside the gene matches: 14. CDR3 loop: CASSLSDGWDSLEQYF. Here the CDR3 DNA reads TGCGCCAGCAGCTTGTCGGACGGGTGGGACAGCCTGGAGCAGTACTTC.

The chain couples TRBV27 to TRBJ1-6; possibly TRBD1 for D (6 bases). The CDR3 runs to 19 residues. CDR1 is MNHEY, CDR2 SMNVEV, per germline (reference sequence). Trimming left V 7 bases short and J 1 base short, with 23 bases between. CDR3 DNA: TGTGCCAGCAAACTTAGGGCAGGGGAGTCGTGGTCCTATAATTCACCCCTCCACTTT. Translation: CASKLRAGESWSYNSPLHF.

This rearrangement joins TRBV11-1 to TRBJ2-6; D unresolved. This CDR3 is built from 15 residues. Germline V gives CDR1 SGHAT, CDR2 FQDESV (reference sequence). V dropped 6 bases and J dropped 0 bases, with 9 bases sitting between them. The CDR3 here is CASSYGNSGANVLTF. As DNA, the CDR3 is TGTGCCAGCAGTTACGGAAACTCTGGGGCCAACGTCCTGACTTTC.

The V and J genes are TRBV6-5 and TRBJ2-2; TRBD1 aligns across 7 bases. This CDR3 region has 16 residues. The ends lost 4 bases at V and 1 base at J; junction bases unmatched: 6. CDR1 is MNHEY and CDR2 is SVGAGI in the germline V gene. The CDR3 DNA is TGTGCCAGCAGTTTTTCAAGGACAGGGAACACCGGGGAGCTGTTTTTT. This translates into CASSFSRTGNTGELFF.

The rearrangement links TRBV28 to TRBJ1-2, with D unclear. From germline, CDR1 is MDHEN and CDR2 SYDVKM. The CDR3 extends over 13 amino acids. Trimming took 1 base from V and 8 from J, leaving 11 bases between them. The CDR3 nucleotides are TGTGCCAGCAGTTTATCAGGAGTCACGGGCTACACCTTC. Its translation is CASSLSGVTGYTF.

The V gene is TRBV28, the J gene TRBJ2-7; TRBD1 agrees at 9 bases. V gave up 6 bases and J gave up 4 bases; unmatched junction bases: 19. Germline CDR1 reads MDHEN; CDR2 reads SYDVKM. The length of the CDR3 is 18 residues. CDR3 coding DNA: TGTGCCAGCAGCCGATTAGACCTCTCCGGGACAGGGATTTACGAGCAGTACTTC. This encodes CASSRLDLSGTGIYEQYF.

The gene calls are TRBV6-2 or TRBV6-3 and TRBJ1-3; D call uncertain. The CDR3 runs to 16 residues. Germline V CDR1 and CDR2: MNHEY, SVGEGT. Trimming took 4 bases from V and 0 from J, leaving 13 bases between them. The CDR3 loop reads CASSSPAPSSGNTIYF. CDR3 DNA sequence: TGTGCCAGCAGTTCCCCGGCTCCAAGCTCTGGAAACACCATATATTTT.

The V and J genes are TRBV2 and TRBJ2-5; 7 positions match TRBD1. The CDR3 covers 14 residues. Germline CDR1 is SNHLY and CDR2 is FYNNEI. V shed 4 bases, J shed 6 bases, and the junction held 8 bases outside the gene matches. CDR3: CASSADRVPKTQYF. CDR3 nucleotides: TGTGCCAGCAGTGCAGACAGGGTCCCTAAGACCCAGTACTTC. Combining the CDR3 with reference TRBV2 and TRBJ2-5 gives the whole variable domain EPEVTQTPSHQVTQMGQEVILRCVPISNHLYFYWYRQILGQKVEFLVSFYNNEISEKSEIFDDQFSVERPDGSNFTLKIRSTKLEDSAMYFCASSADRVPKTQYFGPGTRLLVL.

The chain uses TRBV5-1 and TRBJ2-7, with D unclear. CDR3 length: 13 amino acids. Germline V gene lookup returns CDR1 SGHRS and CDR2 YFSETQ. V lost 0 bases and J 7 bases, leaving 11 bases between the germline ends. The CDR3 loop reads CASSLAVKREQYF. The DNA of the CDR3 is TGCGCCAGCAGCTTGGCCGTAAAGAGAGAGCAGTACTTC.

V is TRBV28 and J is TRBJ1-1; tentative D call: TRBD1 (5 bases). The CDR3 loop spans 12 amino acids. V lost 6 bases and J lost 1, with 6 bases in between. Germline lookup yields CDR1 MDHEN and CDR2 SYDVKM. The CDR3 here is CASRDTNTEAFF. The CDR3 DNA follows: TGTGCCAGCAGGGACACGAACACTGAAGCTTTCTTT.

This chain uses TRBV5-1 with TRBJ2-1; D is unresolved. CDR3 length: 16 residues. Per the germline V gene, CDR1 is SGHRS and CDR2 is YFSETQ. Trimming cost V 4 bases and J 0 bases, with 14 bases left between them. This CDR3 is CASSVFPGSSYNEQFF. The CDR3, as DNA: TGCGCCAGCAGCGTATTCCCAGGTAGCTCCTACAATGAGCAGTTCTTC.

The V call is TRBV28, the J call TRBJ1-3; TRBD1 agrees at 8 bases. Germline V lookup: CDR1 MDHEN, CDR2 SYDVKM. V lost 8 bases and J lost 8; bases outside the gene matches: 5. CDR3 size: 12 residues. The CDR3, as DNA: TGTGCCAGCGCAGGGGGCTACGACACCATATATTTT. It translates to CASAGGYDTIYF.

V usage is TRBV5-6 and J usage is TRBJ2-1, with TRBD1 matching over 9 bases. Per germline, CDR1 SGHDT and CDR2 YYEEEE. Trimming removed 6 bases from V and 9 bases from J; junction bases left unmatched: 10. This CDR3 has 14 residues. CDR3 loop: CASTFGTGYGEQFF. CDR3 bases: TGTGCCAGCACCTTCGGGACAGGGTACGGTGAGCAGTTCTTC.

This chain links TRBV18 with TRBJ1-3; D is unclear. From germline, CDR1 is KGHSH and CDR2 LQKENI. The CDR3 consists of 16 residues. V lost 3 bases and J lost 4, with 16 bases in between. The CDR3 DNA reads TGTGCCAGCTCACCGCGGGTAGGATCCAGAGGAAACACCATATATTTT. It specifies CASSPRVGSRGNTIYF.

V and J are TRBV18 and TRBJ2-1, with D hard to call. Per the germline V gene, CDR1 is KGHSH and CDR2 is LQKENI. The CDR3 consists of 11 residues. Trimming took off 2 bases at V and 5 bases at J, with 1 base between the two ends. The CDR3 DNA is TGTGCCAGCTCACCAGACAATGAGCAGTTCTTC. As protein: CASSPDNEQFF. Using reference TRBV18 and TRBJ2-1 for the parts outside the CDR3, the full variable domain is NAGVMQNPRHLVRRRGQEARLRCSPMKGHSHVYWYRQLPEEGLKFMVYLQKENIIDESGMPKERFSAEFPKEGPSILRIQQVVRGDSAAYFCASSPDNEQFFGPGTRLTVL.

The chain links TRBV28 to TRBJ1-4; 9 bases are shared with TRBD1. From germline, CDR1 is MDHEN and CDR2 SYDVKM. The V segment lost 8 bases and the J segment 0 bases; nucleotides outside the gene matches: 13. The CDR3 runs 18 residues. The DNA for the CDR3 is TGTGCCAGCTCAAACGGGGGACAGGGTTATGCAACTAATGAAAAACTGTTTTTT. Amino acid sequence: CASSNGGQGYATNEKLFF.

This chain's CDR3 is CASSGLADYNEQFF. CDR3 DNA: TGTGCCAGCAGTGGACTAGCCGACTACAATGAGCAGTTCTTC. This chain connects TRBV27 to TRBJ2-1; TRBD2 matches 8 bases. The CDR3 runs to 14 residues. The junction had 3 bases not matched to a gene; V was cut back by 5 bases and J by 3 bases. Germline CDR1 is MNHEY and CDR2 is SMNVEV (reference sequence).

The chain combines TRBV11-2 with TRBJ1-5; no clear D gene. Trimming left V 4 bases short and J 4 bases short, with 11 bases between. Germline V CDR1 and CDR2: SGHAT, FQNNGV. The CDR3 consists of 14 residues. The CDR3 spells CASSSRGENQPQHF. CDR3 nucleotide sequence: TGTGCCAGCAGCTCCCGGGGTGAAAATCAGCCCCAGCATTTT.

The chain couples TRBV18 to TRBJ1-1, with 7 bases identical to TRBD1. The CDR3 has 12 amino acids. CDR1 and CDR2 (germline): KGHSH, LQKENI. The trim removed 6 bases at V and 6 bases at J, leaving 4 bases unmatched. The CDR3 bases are TGTGCCAGCTCCGCTACAGGGGCTGAAGCTTTCTTT. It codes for CASSATGAEAFF.

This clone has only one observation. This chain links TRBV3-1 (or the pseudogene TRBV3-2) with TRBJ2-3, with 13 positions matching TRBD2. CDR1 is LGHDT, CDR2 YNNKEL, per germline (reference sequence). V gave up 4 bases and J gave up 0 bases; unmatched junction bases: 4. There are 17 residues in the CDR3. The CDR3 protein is CASSRLAGGDSTDTQYF. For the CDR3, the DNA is TGTGCCAGCAGCCGACTAGCGGGGGGCGATAGCACAGATACGCAGTATTTT.

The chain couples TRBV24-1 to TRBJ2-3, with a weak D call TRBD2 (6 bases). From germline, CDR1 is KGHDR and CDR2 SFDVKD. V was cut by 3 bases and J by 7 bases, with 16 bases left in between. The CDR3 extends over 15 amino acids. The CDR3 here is CATSDPRRGSNTQYF. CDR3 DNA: TGTGCCACCAGTGATCCCCGGAGGGGATCGAATACGCAGTATTTT.

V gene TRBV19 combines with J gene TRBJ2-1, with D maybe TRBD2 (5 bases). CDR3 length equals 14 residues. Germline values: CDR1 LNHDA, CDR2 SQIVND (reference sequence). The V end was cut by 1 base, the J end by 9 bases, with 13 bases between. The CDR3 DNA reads TGTGCCAGTAGTATAGTCCTCGGGGTTTCTGAGCAGTTCTTC. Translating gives CASSIVLGVSEQFF.